A single sample is the source of the 32 T cell receptor beta chains below, sequenced in a study of T cells in Graves' hyperthyroidism and ophthalmopathy (dated by TCRdb to the late 2010s). To prepare the library, multiplex PCR was applied. This sample was sequenced with an Illumina HiSeq 2000. The TCR beta CDR3 regions were amplified from the RNA transcripts. The first round of RT-PCR for the TCR CDR3 was performed with the HTBI primer set and the Qiagen OneStep RT-PCR kit. TCRdb itself trimmed the public reads at Q25 with fastp, ran MiXCR and retained productive beta chains. All rows with the same CDR3 protein become a single entry with the most common DNA and genes. A total of 500,000 to 550,000 distinct CDR3 sequences appear in this sample, about 20% of them only once. Clones ranked in the top ten supply 47% of the sample. Sequenced: blood. These receptors were taken from a man aged 35-49 years with Graves' ophthalmopathy.

In this sample, this clonotype turned up many times. The chain couples TRBV28 to TRBJ2-7; tentatively, D is TRBD2 (5 bases). This CDR3 region has 12 residues. CDR1 is MDHEN, CDR2 SYDVKM, per germline. With 5 bases removed from V and 6 bases from J, the gap between germline ends came to 11 bases. The CDR3 DNA reads TGTGCCAGCAGTGGACTCCCGCTCGAGCAGTACTTC. Translation gives CASSGLPLEQYF. Full variable domain (remainder filled in from reference TRBV28 and TRBJ2-7): DVKVTQSSRYLVKRTGEKVFLECVQDMDHENMFWYRQDPGLGLRLIYFSYDVKMKEKGDIPEGYSVSREKKERFSLILESASTNQTSMYLCASSGLPLEQYFGPGTRLTVT.

This clonotype was detected a few times. The V and J genes are TRBV6-1 and TRBJ1-2; 7 nucleotides align to TRBD1. The CDR3 contains 12 residues. V gave up 7 bases and J gave up 4 bases; unmatched junction bases: 3. The germline gives CDR1 MNHNS, CDR2 SASEGT. In DNA form, the CDR3 reads TGTGCCAGCAAGCAGGGGGGCTATGGCTACACCTTC. The encoded protein is CASKQGGYGYTF.

This clonotype was observed at least ten times. The gene calls are TRBV7-9 and TRBJ2-1; D might be TRBD2 (6 bases). The CDR3 consists of 14 residues. Germline CDR1 reads SEHNR; CDR2 reads FQNEAQ (reference sequence). V lost 1 base and J 6 bases, leaving 10 bases between the germline ends. CDR3 in DNA: TGTGCCAGCAGCTTAGACAAGGGAGGCAATGAGCAGTTCTTC. This gives the protein CASSLDKGGNEQFF.

This clonotype was counted a few times. The rearrangement joins TRBV6-5 to TRBJ2-1; 8 nucleotides agree with TRBD2. The V gene's germline CDR1 is MNHEY and CDR2 SVGAGI. This CDR3 contains 16 residues. After removal of 0 bases from V and 4 bases from J, the junction contained 5 bases not matched to a gene. CDR3 DNA sequence: TGTGCCAGCAGTTACTCGTTTCAGCGGGAGTACAATGAGCAGTTCTTC. Protein sequence: CASSYSFQREYNEQFF.

The J gene is TRBJ2-5, the V gene TRBV6-1; the D gene is possibly TRBD1 (6 bases). In germline, CDR1 is MNHNS, CDR2 SASEGT. Trimming shortened V by 6 bases and J by 2 bases, and 16 bases separated the two germline ends. The CDR3 has 15 amino acids. The CDR3 loop reads CASSASGTNQETQYF. The CDR3 DNA sequence: TGTGCCAGCAGCGCCTCCGGGACAAATCAAGAGACCCAGTACTTC.

This clonotype was seen only a few times. The V and J genes are TRBV29-1 and TRBJ2-1, with D perhaps TRBD2 (6 bases). V was cut by 2 bases and J by 0 bases, with 8 bases left in between. This CDR3 is 14 amino acids long. From germline, CDR1 is SQVTM and CDR2 ANQGSEA. DNA for the CDR3: TGCAGCGTTGAAAAGCGGGTCTCCTACAATGAGCAGTTCTTC. This encodes CSVEKRVSYNEQFF.

This clonotype was picked up many times. V is TRBV20-1 and J is TRBJ2-3; no reliable D call. Trimming took 1 base from V and 6 from J, leaving 11 bases between them. CDR3 size: 13 residues. Germline CDR1 is DFQATT and CDR2 is SNEGSKA (reference sequence). In nucleotides, the CDR3 is TGCAGTGCTAGAGGGCTAGGTACCGATACGCAGTATTTT. Translating gives CSARGLGTDTQYF.

This clonotype appeared a few times. The chain employs TRBV7-2 and TRBJ2-5, with D tentatively TRBD1 or TRBD2 (7 bases each). CDR1 and CDR2 (germline): SGHTA, FQGNSA. V lost 3 bases to trimming and J lost 5 bases, with 13 bases between them. The CDR3 sequence is 14 residues long. CDR3 bases: TGTGCCAGCAGCTTGATCAGGGGGGGGGAGACCCAGTACTTC. As protein: CASSLIRGGETQYF.

This clonotype was counted a few times. The gene calls are TRBV6-2 or TRBV6-3 and TRBJ2-7; D is perhaps TRBD2 (5 bases). The CDR3 is 13 residues long. Germline V CDR1 and CDR2: MNHEY, SVGEGT. V lost 6 bases and J 5 bases, leaving 14 bases between the germline ends. This CDR3 reads CASRPGTPDEQYF. For the CDR3, the DNA is TGTGCCAGCAGACCGGGAACTCCCGACGAGCAGTACTTC.

This chain links TRBV12-5 with TRBJ2-5; D is uncertain. Germline V gene sequence: CDR1 LGHNT, CDR2 FRNRAP. The CDR3 extends over 14 amino acids. V lost 1 base to trimming and J lost 4 bases, with 10 bases between them. CDR3 sequence reads: CASGLGQPGETQYF. CDR3 nucleotides: TGTGCTAGTGGTTTGGGGCAGCCTGGAGAGACCCAGTACTTC.

V and J are TRBV20-1 and TRBJ1-1; 11 bases map to TRBD1. Germline V gives CDR1 DFQATT, CDR2 SNEGSKA (reference sequence). The CDR3 contains 13 residues. V gave up 4 bases and J gave up 5 bases; unmatched junction bases: 3. Here the CDR3 reads CSAKGQGVTEAFF. The CDR3 region has the DNA TGCAGTGCTAAGGGACAGGGGGTAACTGAAGCTTTCTTT.

V and J are TRBV29-1 and TRBJ2-7, with D possibly being TRBD1 (5 bases). The CDR3 totals 14 residues. The V end lost 4 bases, the J end lost 0 bases, and 13 bases lay between the germline ends. Germline lookup yields CDR1 SQVTM and CDR2 ANQGSEA. The CDR3 reads CSVAPGHRSYEQYF. The DNA for the CDR3 is TGCAGCGTTGCCCCAGGACACCGCTCCTACGAGCAGTACTTC.

The rearrangement links TRBV12-3 or TRBV12-4 to TRBJ2-1, with D perhaps TRBD2 (6 bases). Trimming removed 6 bases from V and 0 bases from J, with 9 bases in between. The CDR3 sequence is 14 residues long. CDR3 sequence (DNA): TGTGCCAGCAGAAGGACTAACTCCTACAATGAGCAGTTCTTC. This translates into CASRRTNSYNEQFF.

The CDR3 region is CAWIGAGGYNEQFF. CDR3 DNA sequence: TGTGCCTGGATTGGAGCGGGGGGCTACAATGAGCAGTTCTTC. V usage is TRBV30 and J usage is TRBJ2-1; 9 positions agree with TRBD2. Germline CDR1 GTSNPN, CDR2 SVGIG (reference sequence). This CDR3 comprises 14 residues. V lost 4 bases to trimming and J lost 3 bases; unmatched junction nucleotides: 4.

The rearrangement uses TRBV2 and TRBJ2-7, with D unclear. The CDR3 has 13 amino acids. The germline V gene encodes CDR1 SNHLY and CDR2 FYNNEI. Trimming removed 3 bases at V and 0 bases at J, with 6 bases between. The CDR3 region is CASSEALSYEQYF. The CDR3, as DNA: TGTGCCAGCAGTGAGGCACTCTCCTACGAGCAGTACTTC. Complete variable domain (other parts from reference TRBV2 and TRBJ2-7): EPEVTQTPSHQVTQMGQEVILRCVPISNHLYFYWYRQILGQKVEFLVSFYNNEISEKSEIFDDQFSVERPDGSNFTLKIRSTKLEDSAMYFCASSEALSYEQYFGPGTRLTVT.

Remarks on this clonotype: This sequence may be a read error, since a much larger clone differs from it by one base. The chain joins TRBV2 to TRBJ1-6, with D possibly TRBD1 on 5 matching bases. Germline V gives CDR1 SNHLY, CDR2 FYNNEI. This CDR3 has 14 residues. V was shortened by 6 bases and J by 5 bases, with 11 bases between the two germline ends. CDR3 protein: CASRRDGNNSPLHF. For the CDR3, the DNA is TGTGCCAGCAGACGGGACGGCAATAATTCACCCCTCCACTTT. The full variable domain, with the rest looked up from reference TRBV2 and TRBJ1-6, is EPEVTQTPSHQVTQMGQEVILRCVPISNHLYFYWYRQILGQKVEFLVSFYNNEISEKSEIFDDQFSVERPDGSNFTLKIRSTKLEDSAMYFCASRRDGNNSPLHFGNGTRLTVT.

There are a few counts of this clonotype. The chain carries TRBV4-1 and TRBJ2-7, with 12 bases that match TRBD1. The CDR3 loop spans 17 amino acids. The J segment lost 7 bases and the V segment lost 4 bases, leaving 14 bases of the junction unmatched. Germline values: CDR1 MGHRA, CDR2 YSYEKL. The CDR3 reads CASSPNRDRGPFREQYF. The DNA for the CDR3 is TGCGCCAGCAGCCCAAACCGGGACAGGGGGCCCTTTCGGGAGCAGTACTTC.

This clonotype was picked up a small number of times. The rearrangement links TRBV27 to TRBJ1-1; D is unclear. This CDR3 comprises 14 residues. V lost 5 bases and J lost 6, with 16 bases in between. Looked up from germline, CDR1 is MNHEY and CDR2 is SMNVEV (reference sequence). CDR3 protein: CASSPTFKLPEAFF. The CDR3 DNA sequence: TGTGCCAGCAGTCCCACCTTCAAGCTACCTGAAGCTTTCTTT.

This clonotype turned up a few times. The rearrangement links TRBV20-1 to TRBJ1-1, with 11 bases fitting TRBD1. The germline CDR1 and CDR2 sequences are DFQATT and SNEGSKA (reference sequence). CDR3 size: 15 residues. V was pared by 3 bases and J by 1 base, with 4 bases of the junction left unmatched. The CDR3 sequence is CSARDRGRGNTEAFF. DNA for the CDR3: TGCAGTGCTAGGGACAGGGGGCGCGGGAACACTGAAGCTTTCTTT.

The genes are TRBV18 and TRBJ2-5; 8 nucleotides line up with TRBD2. The CDR3 is 16 residues long. The J segment lost 2 bases and the V segment lost 3 bases, leaving 8 bases of the junction unmatched. Germline V gives CDR1 KGHSH, CDR2 LQKENI. For the CDR3, the DNA is TGTGCCAGCTCACCCAACGGACTAGCAAATCAAGAGACCCAGTACTTC. This sequence encodes CASSPNGLANQETQYF.

This clonotype was observed many times. The chain has TRBV7-9 and TRBJ1-5; 10 nucleotides match TRBD1. Germline values: CDR1 SEHNR, CDR2 FQNEAQ (reference sequence). Losses at the gene ends were 5 bases for V and 1 base for J; bases not matched to a gene: 17. CDR3 length: 20 amino acids. CDR3 residues: CASSTLPPGQGRSSNQPQHF. CDR3 in DNA: TGTGCCAGCAGCACCCTACCGCCGGGACAGGGGCGTTCGAGCAATCAGCCCCAGCATTTT. The complete variable domain, with remaining parts taken from reference TRBV7-9 and TRBJ1-5, reads DTGVSQNPRHKITKRGQNVTFRCDPISEHNRLYWYRQTLGQGPEFLTYFQNEAQLEKSRLLSDRFSAERPKGSFSTLEIQRTEQGDSAMYLCASSTLPPGQGRSSNQPQHFGDGTRLSIL.

The chain carries TRBV6-2 or TRBV6-3 and TRBJ2-1, with D tentatively TRBD1 (6 bases). V was clipped by 2 bases and J by 14 bases, with 16 bases between them. CDR1 and CDR2 (germline): MNHEY, SVGEGT. There are 13 residues in the CDR3. This chain's CDR3 is CASSYEGPGAKFF. CDR3 nucleotides: TGTGCCAGCAGTTACGAGGGTCCAGGGGCTAAGTTCTTC.

The V and J genes are TRBV29-1 and TRBJ1-1; a weak D match, TRBD1 (5 bases). Deletions cut 5 bases from V and 1 base from J, with 11 bases between. The germline V gene has CDR1 SQVTM and CDR2 ANQGSEA. This CDR3 is built from 13 residues. CDR3 amino acids: CSVRPGTNTEAFF. CDR3 sequence (DNA): TGCAGCGTTCGGCCAGGGACGAACACTGAAGCTTTCTTT.

V is TRBV20-1 and J is TRBJ2-5; D might be TRBD1 (5 bases). The V end lost 0 bases, the J end lost 5 bases, and 16 bases lay between the germline ends. Germline-derived CDR1 and CDR2 are DFQATT and SNEGSKA (reference sequence). The CDR3 extends over 15 amino acids. In DNA form, the CDR3 reads TGCAGTGCTAGAGATAATGGTCAGGGTGTGGAGACCCAGTACTTC. It codes for CSARDNGQGVETQYF.

This clonotype was found a few times. V and J are TRBV10-3 and TRBJ1-1; tentatively, D is TRBD1 (6 bases). This CDR3 comprises 14 residues. Germline CDR1 ENHRY, CDR2 SYGVKD. Between the trimmed V and J ends, which lost 7 bases and 1 base, there was a span of 13 bases. The CDR3 loop reads CAITLGQRNTEAFF. CDR3 DNA: TGTGCCATCACTCTAGGACAGCGGAACACTGAAGCTTTCTTT.

This chain links TRBV5-1 with TRBJ1-4; tentatively, D is TRBD1 (6 bases). Germline-derived CDR1 and CDR2 are SGHRS and YFSETQ. The CDR3 has 14 amino acids. Between the trimmed V and J ends, which lost 2 bases and 7 bases, there was a span of 12 bases. CDR3 coding DNA: TGCGCCAGCAGCTTTGGGGGGGCATCTGAAAAACTGTTTTTT. Its translation: CASSFGGASEKLFF.

This sequence joins TRBV6-1 and TRBJ2-7; 8 nucleotides match TRBD1. Unmatched junction bases numbered 8, after V lost 5 bases and J lost 8 bases. Germline CDR1 reads MNHNS; CDR2 reads SASEGT. The CDR3 covers 13 residues. The CDR3 DNA is TGTGCCAGCAGTCGAGGACAGGGTGGAAAGCAGTACTTC. Its protein is CASSRGQGGKQYF.

This clonotype was observed a few times. The gene calls are TRBV30 and TRBJ1-5; the D gene is possibly TRBD1 (6 bases). The ends were cut back, 3 bases at V and 3 bases at J, with 12 bases in the middle. Germline lookup yields CDR1 GTSNPN and CDR2 SVGIG (reference sequence). The length of the CDR3 is 14 residues. Here the CDR3 reads CAWRVGDTNQPQHF. The CDR3 bases are TGTGCCTGGAGAGTTGGGGACACCAATCAGCCCCAGCATTTT.

The V call is TRBV5-8, the J call TRBJ2-3; 7 nucleotides match TRBD2. This CDR3 comprises 15 residues. Trimming removed 3 bases from V and 2 bases from J; junction bases left unmatched: 6. Looked up from germline, CDR1 is SGHTS and CDR2 is YDEGEE. Here the CDR3 DNA reads TGTGCCAGCAGCTCCTCGGGACTACCCACAGATACGCAGTATTTT. Amino acid sequence: CASSSSGLPTDTQYF. Full variable domain (rest looked up from reference TRBV5-8 and TRBJ2-3): EAGVTQSPTHLIKTRGQQATLRCSPISGHTSVYWYQQALGLGLQFLLWYDEGEERNRGNFPPRFSGRQFPNYSSELNVNALELEDSALYLCASSSSGLPTDTQYFGPGTRLTVL.

This clonotype was counted ten times or more. The V call is TRBV20-1, the J call TRBJ2-1, with 10 bases aligning to TRBD2. The CDR3 contains 15 residues. The germline V gene encodes CDR1 DFQATT and CDR2 SNEGSKA (reference sequence). V lost 0 bases, J lost 4 bases, and 3 bases stayed unmatched. CDR3 coding DNA: TGCAGTGCTAGAGAGCTAGCGGGAGAATACAATGAGCAGTTCTTC. Residues: CSARELAGEYNEQFF.

CDR3 DNA sequence: TGTGCCAGCAGCCCCCGTTCTAGCGGGGGAACAGATACGCAGTATTTT. Encoded protein: CASSPRSSGGTDTQYF. V gene TRBV9 combines with J gene TRBJ2-3; 10 bases are shared with TRBD2. The CDR3 totals 16 residues. J gave up 3 bases and V 4 bases, and 8 bases lay outside the gene matches. The germline CDR1 and CDR2 sequences are SGDLS and YYNGEE.

This clonotype occurred many times. This chain connects TRBV13 to TRBJ2-1; D might be TRBD1 (6 bases). Germline V gene data show CDR1 as PRHDT and CDR2 as FYEKMQ (reference sequence). The CDR3 covers 12 residues. Deletions cut 1 base from V and 10 bases from J, with 8 bases between. As DNA, the CDR3 is TGTGCCAGCAGCTTAGTGGGGACAGAGCAGTTCTTC. This sequence encodes CASSLVGTEQFF.